This T cell receptor (beta chain) was sequenced in a study of cytomegalovirus exposure and HLA in healthy donors. Clones were read by immunoSEQ multiplex PCR, and TCRdb kept only the in-frame ones, dropping some. The repertoire holds about 150,000 clones, with about 86% as singletons. CDR3 size: 16 residues. Germline V gene lookup returns CDR1 MGHRA and CDR2 YSYEKL. Trimming at V came to 1 base and at J to 1 base, leaving 5 bases not matched to a gene. General study results and limits: In vitro experiments confirmed that a few CMV-associated chains were specific for CMV antigens. Reportedly, diagnosis of cytomegalovirus status by the classifier showed high specificity and sensitivity.

Notes on this clone: The antigen is unknown.

The receptor's source is a human donor in good health. The chain recombines TRBV4-1 with TRBJ2-3, with 7 nucleotides matching TRBD2. Sequenced: PBMCs. In DNA, the CDR3 is TGCGCCAGCAGCCAAGGTCCAGGACTAGGCACAGATACGCAGTATTTT. Translating gives CASSQGPGLGTDTQYF.